The clone carrying this T cell receptor (beta chain) appeared a single time. Only in-frame clones appear in the TCRdb table, and some are missing; sequencing was by immunoSEQ multiplex PCR. The sample records approximately 170,000 clones, around 84% being singletons. Patients in Seattle were enrolled during active infection, then followed longitudinally. The data belong to a study of blood T cell repertoires in COVID-19. Study in general: From T cells, B-cell-depleted T cells, or PBMCs came the material, which was cDNA or gDNA.

Germline CDR1 and CDR2: MRHNA and SNTAGT. The CDR3 length is 19 residues. V lost 5 bases to trimming and J lost 2 bases; unmatched junction nucleotides: 21. This sequence originates from a woman in her sixties or seventies with COVID-19, enrolled during active disease. Material: peripheral blood. J is TRBJ2-7 and V is TRBV6-4; TRBD1 matches 7 bases. The CDR3 is CASSLPTLEGGETTYEQYF. The CDR3 DNA is TGTGCCAGCAGTTTACCGACATTAGAAGGGGGCGAGACCACCTACGAGCAGTACTTC.